A selection of T cell receptor beta chains follows, all from one sample in a study of response to subunit inactivated influenza vaccine. TCRdb itself ran the RT-PCR reads through MiXCR, one entry per CDR3 protein. Among about 500,000 distinct CDR3 sequences listed, approximately 6.9% were seen once. The sequences come from PBMCs from blood, collected around 25 months after vaccination. These receptors all come from a man aged 45-69 years who received an inactivated influenza vaccine. CDR3s include the opening cysteine and the closing phenylalanine or tryptophan. The order of the fields is V gene, J gene, D gene, clone size, CDR3 DNA, CDR3 protein. A D gene is named only where the DNA matches it firmly. Part of the rows lack a size; the others show once, few, many or a class for expanded clones.

V: TRBV28; J: TRBJ1-1; D: .; size: few; DNA: TGTGCCAGCAGTTTTAGTTGGGGGAGCGACACTGAAGCTTTCTTT; CDR3: CASSFSWGSDTEAFF
V: TRBV19; J: TRBJ2-2; D: TRBD2; size: few; DNA: TGTGCCAGTAGTATAGTTAGGACTAGCGTCGGGGAGCTGTTTTTT; CDR3: CASSIVRTSVGELFF
V: TRBV7-9; J: TRBJ1-5; D: .; size: .; DNA: TGTGCCAGCAGCGATCGACTGGATCAGCCCCAGCATTTT; CDR3: CASSDRLDQPQHF
V: TRBV7-2; J: TRBJ1-3; D: .; size: few; DNA: TGTGCCAGCAGCTTTGGAGCTGAGGCTGGAAACACCATATATTTT; CDR3: CASSFGAEAGNTIYF
V: TRBV7-9; J: TRBJ2-1; D: TRBD2; size: few; DNA: TGTGCCAGCACCAGACTAGCGGGAGGCAATGAGCAGTTCTTC; CDR3: CASTRLAGGNEQFF
V: TRBV6-5; J: TRBJ2-3; D: .; size: .; DNA: TGTGCCAGCAGTTCCGGGACGGCCACCCAAATAAAGGATTTT; CDR3: CASSSGTATQIKDF
V: TRBV15; J: TRBJ1-5; D: .; size: few; DNA: TGTGCCACCAGCAGAGATGGTCAGGTTAATCAGCCCCAGCATTTT; CDR3: CATSRDGQVNQPQHF
V: TRBV20-1; J: TRBJ1-5; D: TRBD1; size: many; DNA: TGCAGTGCTAGATCGGGACAGGGACGCCAGCCCCAGCATTTT; CDR3: CSARSGQGRQPQHF
V: TRBV6-1; J: TRBJ1-6; D: .; size: few; DNA: TGTGCCAGCATGGGCAGGACAGTTCATAATTCACCCCTCCACTTT; CDR3: CASMGRTVHNSPLHF
V: TRBV20-1; J: TRBJ1-2; D: TRBD1; size: many; DNA: TGCAGTGTGACAGGGGGCGACTATGGCTACACCTTC; CDR3: CSVTGGDYGYTF
V: TRBV5-1; J: TRBJ1-2; D: .; size: many; DNA: TGCGCCAGCAGTTCGGAATCGGGGGACTATGGCTACACCTTC; CDR3: CASSSESGDYGYTF
V: TRBV12-3/TRBV12-4; J: TRBJ1-5; D: TRBD1; size: .; DNA: TGTGCCAGCAGTCCCCGGGACAGCCGTCCGAGGCCCCAGCATTTT; CDR3: CASSPRDSRPRPQHF
V: TRBV4-2; J: TRBJ1-4; D: .; size: .; DNA: TGTGCCAGCAGCCAAGAAGAGGGACGTGAAAAACTGTTTTTT; CDR3: CASSQEEGREKLFF
V: TRBV7-2; J: TRBJ1-1; D: .; size: .; DNA: TGTGCCAGCAGCCCCGGTTGGGGGATCGTGTCTCAAGCTTTCTTT; CDR3: CASSPGWGIVSQAFF
V: TRBV28; J: TRBJ1-5; D: TRBD1; size: many; DNA: TGTGCCACCGGGGACAGGGGAGCCAGCAATCAGCCCCAGCATTTT; CDR3: CATGDRGASNQPQHF
V: TRBV5-6; J: TRBJ2-1; D: .; size: few; DNA: TGTGCCAGCAGCCCAGAGACGAGGTACAATGAGCAGTTCTTC; CDR3: CASSPETRYNEQFF
V: TRBV2; J: TRBJ2-3; D: TRBD1; size: .; DNA: TGTGCCAGCAGCAACAGGGGGCATGCAGATACGCAGTATTTT; CDR3: CASSNRGHADTQYF
V: TRBV15; J: TRBJ1-1; D: TRBD1; size: .; DNA: TGTGCCACCAGCAGAGAAGGGGGACAGGGGAGTTTCACTGAAGCTTTCTTT; CDR3: CATSREGGQGSFTEAFF
V: TRBV7-9; J: TRBJ2-1; D: .; size: few; DNA: TGTGCCAGCAGCCCCCAGCTGGGTGGGACCTACAATGAGCAGTTCTTC; CDR3: CASSPQLGGTYNEQFF
V: TRBV7-2; J: TRBJ2-5; D: .; size: few; DNA: TGTGCCAGCAGCCCTGACTCTGAAGAGACCCAGTACTTC; CDR3: CASSPDSEETQYF
V: TRBV7-2; J: TRBJ2-7; D: .; size: many; DNA: TGTGCCAGCAGCTTATTCCCCGCCTACGAGCAGTACTTC; CDR3: CASSLFPAYEQYF
V: TRBV20-1; J: TRBJ2-3; D: .; size: many; DNA: TGCAGTGCTAGAGGACGCCGGTGGGGGAGCACAGATACGCAGTATTTT; CDR3: CSARGRRWGSTDTQYF
V: TRBV30; J: TRBJ2-2; D: .; size: .; DNA: TGTGCCTGGAGTACCGGGACCCAGACCGGGGAGCTGTTTTTT; CDR3: CAWSTGTQTGELFF
V: TRBV15; J: TRBJ2-5; D: .; size: few; DNA: TGTGCCACCAGACTTAGCGGAGAAGAGACCCAGTACTTC; CDR3: CATRLSGEETQYF
V: TRBV11-1; J: TRBJ2-1; D: .; size: few; DNA: TGTGCCAGCAGCTTGAAAACGCCCGAGCAGTTCTTC; CDR3: CASSLKTPEQFF
V: TRBV20-1; J: TRBJ2-7; D: .; size: .; DNA: TGCAGTGCTAGAGCAGTGAGCGGGCCTTCCTACGAGCAGTACTTC; CDR3: CSARAVSGPSYEQYF
V: TRBV20-1; J: TRBJ2-3; D: TRBD1; size: many; DNA: TGCAGTGCCTTCCCTCAAACAGGGGGCCTCACAGATACGCAGTATTTT; CDR3: CSAFPQTGGLTDTQYF
V: TRBV28; J: TRBJ2-7; D: TRBD2; size: .; DNA: TGTGCCAGCAGCCCACTAGCGGGGGGGCCCTACGAGCAGTACTTC; CDR3: CASSPLAGGPYEQYF
V: TRBV20-1; J: TRBJ2-2; D: .; size: .; DNA: TGCAGTGCTATTGGGGCTCAGGCTAACACCGGGGAGCTGTTTTTT; CDR3: CSAIGAQANTGELFF
V: TRBV5-1; J: TRBJ2-1; D: .; size: .; DNA: TGCGCCAGCAGCCCCAGGACTGAGAGCTCCTACAATGAGCAGTTCTTC; CDR3: CASSPRTESSYNEQFF
V: TRBV6-1; J: TRBJ2-1; D: .; size: .; DNA: TGTGCCAGCAGTGAGAATGCCGCGCTGTCCTACAATGAGCAGTTCTTC; CDR3: CASSENAALSYNEQFF
V: TRBV20-1; J: TRBJ2-3; D: .; size: .; DNA: TGCAGTGCTAGAGCCCCCCCCGTAATGGGGGGAGATACGCAGTATTTT; CDR3: CSARAPPVMGGDTQYF
V: TRBV29-1; J: TRBJ2-5; D: .; size: .; DNA: TGCAGCGTTGAGCAAAACCCCCAAGAGACCCAGTACTTC; CDR3: CSVEQNPQETQYF
V: TRBV6-1; J: TRBJ1-1; D: .; size: few; DNA: TGTGCCAGCAGTCAACAGGGTTTAACTGAAGCTTTCTTT; CDR3: CASSQQGLTEAFF
V: TRBV7-2; J: TRBJ2-7; D: TRBD1; size: .; DNA: TGTGCCAGCAGCCGGGACAGGGCAACAAACTACGAGCAGTACTTC; CDR3: CASSRDRATNYEQYF
V: TRBV12-3/TRBV12-4; J: TRBJ2-5; D: .; size: few; DNA: TGTGCCAGCAGGAGGGGGACGGTAGAGACCCAGTACTTC; CDR3: CASRRGTVETQYF
V: TRBV7-2; J: TRBJ2-2; D: .; size: few; DNA: TGTGCCAGCAGCTTAGTTGGCTACGGGGAGCTGTTTTTT; CDR3: CASSLVGYGELFF
V: TRBV28; J: TRBJ1-5; D: .; size: .; DNA: TGTGCCAGCACCTCCGGAAGGGCGGATTGGGGTTTGCGAACTCAGCCCCAGCATTTT; CDR3: CASTSGRADWGLRTQPQHF
V: TRBV27; J: TRBJ2-1; D: .; size: many; DNA: TGTGCCAGCACAGGCGGGGTTAGCTCCTACAATGAGCAGTTCTTC; CDR3: CASTGGVSSYNEQFF
V: TRBV20-1; J: TRBJ2-5; D: TRBD2; size: .; DNA: TGCAGTGCCCTTCGGTGGACTAGCGGATTGTCGGAGACCCAGTACTTC; CDR3: CSALRWTSGLSETQYF
V: TRBV9; J: TRBJ1-3; D: .; size: .; DNA: TGTGCCAGCAGCTTGACGGAGTCCGCTGGAAACACCATATATTTT; CDR3: CASSLTESAGNTIYF
V: TRBV20-1; J: TRBJ2-5; D: TRBD1; size: many; DNA: TGCAGTGCTATCCCTCGACAGGGGGCGCGGGAGACCCAGTACTTC; CDR3: CSAIPRQGARETQYF
V: TRBV7-2; J: TRBJ2-7; D: .; size: many; DNA: TGTGCCAGCAGCTTGGGGACGGCATTTCAAGAGCAGTACTTC; CDR3: CASSLGTAFQEQYF
V: TRBV20-1; J: TRBJ1-4; D: TRBD1; size: many; DNA: TGCAGTGCTAAGAGCAGGGGGGAGGTTGAACTGTTTTTT; CDR3: CSAKSRGEVELFF
V: TRBV4-3; J: TRBJ2-1; D: TRBD2; size: .; DNA: TGCGCCAGCAGCCAAGATTTCTTCTCTGGCGGGGGATTAATCAATGAGCAGTTCTTC; CDR3: CASSQDFFSGGGLINEQFF
V: TRBV5-1; J: TRBJ1-4; D: .; size: many; DNA: TGCGCCAGCAGCCCGTGGGGAACAAATGAAAAACTGTTTTTT; CDR3: CASSPWGTNEKLFF
V: TRBV18; J: TRBJ2-7; D: .; size: many; DNA: TGTGCCAGCTCCCAAGGTCGTAGCTCCTACGAGCAGTACTTC; CDR3: CASSQGRSSYEQYF
V: TRBV7-2; J: TRBJ2-4; D: .; size: many; DNA: TGTGCCAGCAGCTTAGCGGGCAGGAGCCAAAACATTCAGTACTTC; CDR3: CASSLAGRSQNIQYF
V: TRBV2; J: TRBJ2-1; D: TRBD2; size: few; DNA: TGTGCCAGCAGAGATATTGGGACTAGCGGCGCGGCTGAGCAGTTCTTC; CDR3: CASRDIGTSGAAEQFF